A selection of T cell receptor beta chains follows, all from one sample in a study of post-analysis software for immune sequencing data. TCRdb analysed the PCR reads with MiXCR anew, one entry per CDR3 protein. Of fewer than 900,000 distinct CDR3 sequences listed, 46% are singletons. The sample comprised blood. The origin of the receptors is a girl aged 10-17 years with multiple sclerosis. CDR3s include the opening cysteine and the closing phenylalanine or tryptophan. The D gene is left open where the match is weak. The size of a clone is reported for some rows only, either as once, few or many, or as a class for expanded clones.

TRBD2,TRBV9,TRBJ2-5,-,14,CASSVGAGGAEQYF,TGTGCCAGCAGCGTTGGTGCGGGAGGGGCTGAGCAGTACTTC
TRBD2,TRBV7-7,TRBJ2-7,-,15,CASRLAGVYSYEQYF,TGTGCTAGCAGACTAGCGGGAGTTTACTCCTACGAGCAGTACTTC
TRBD1,TRBV9,TRBJ2-7,-,15,CASSARDRDSYEQYF,TGTGCCAGCAGCGCCCGGGACAGGGACTCCTACGAGCAGTACTTC
-,TRBV20-1,TRBJ1-2,-,12,CSATDGTLGYTF,TGCAGTGCTACAGACGGGACCTTGGGCTACACCTTC
-,TRBV5-6,TRBJ2-7,-,12,CASSFYSLEQYF,TGTGCCAGCAGCTTTTATTCCCTCGAGCAGTACTTC
-,TRBV20-1,TRBJ2-5,-,12,CSANYQEETQYF,TGCAGTGCTAATTATCAAGAAGAGACCCAGTACTTC
TRBD1,TRBV6-6,TRBJ1-5,-,16,CASSYPGQGVGQPQHF,TGTGCCAGCAGTTACCCGGGACAGGGGGTCGGTCAGCCCCAGCATTTT
-,TRBV11-2,TRBJ2-1,-,15,CASSFSSSSYNEQFF,TGTGCCAGCAGCTTCTCTAGTAGCTCCTACAATGAGCAGTTCTTC
TRBD2,TRBV18,TRBJ2-3,-,16,CASSPQLAAFTDTQYF,TGTGCCAGCTCACCACAACTAGCGGCCTTCACAGATACGCAGTATTTT
-,TRBV27,TRBJ2-1,-,15,CASSLTGFSYNEQFF,TGTGCCAGCAGTTTAACGGGTTTCTCCTACAATGAGCAGTTCTTC
TRBD1,TRBV5-6,TRBJ1-1,-,15,CASSLEVTGGTEAFF,TGTGCCAGCAGCTTGGAGGTGACAGGGGGCACTGAAGCTTTCTTT
-,TRBV20-1,TRBJ2-7,-,12,CSAREAPYEQYF,TGCAGTGCTAGAGAGGCCCCTTACGAGCAGTACTTC
-,TRBV20-1,TRBJ2-7,few,13,CSARVGQPYEQYF,TGCAGTGCTAGAGTGGGACAACCCTACGAGCAGTACTTC
-,TRBV11-2,TRBJ1-2,few,13,CASSPSPNYGYTF,TGTGCCAGCAGCCCCTCGCCCAACTATGGCTACACCTTC
-,TRBV6-2/TRBV6-3,TRBJ1-1,few,12,CASSPMGTEAFF,TGTGCCAGCAGCCCCATGGGCACTGAAGCTTTCTTT
-,TRBV29-1,TRBJ1-5,few,13,CSVLGGAGQPQHF,TGCAGCGTTTTGGGGGGCGCGGGTCAGCCCCAGCATTTT
TRBD2,TRBV20-1,TRBJ2-3,many,14,CSARLAGGTDTQYF,TGCAGTGCTAGACTAGCGGGAGGCACAGATACGCAGTATTTT
TRBD1,TRBV7-2,TRBJ2-5,few,14,CASSETGVTETQYF,TGTGCCAGCAGCGAAACAGGGGTAACGGAGACCCAGTACTTC
TRBD2,TRBV11-2,TRBJ2-1,-,16,CASSSTSGRALNEQFF,TGTGCCAGCAGCTCCACTAGCGGGAGGGCCCTCAATGAGCAGTTCTTC
-,TRBV28,TRBJ2-6,few,18,CASSLLTGIGSGANVLTF,TGTGCCAGCAGTTTGTTGACAGGAATTGGGAGCGGGGCCAACGTCCTGACTTTC
-,TRBV20-1,TRBJ2-1,-,14,CSARAGGFYNEQFF,TGCAGTGCTAGAGCGGGCGGCTTCTACAATGAGCAGTTCTTC
-,TRBV3-1,TRBJ2-1,-,14,CASSQDYRKAKQFF,TGTGCTAGCAGCCAAGATTATCGGAAAGCGAAGCAGTTCTTC
TRBD2,TRBV6-6,TRBJ2-1,few,16,CTSSQLLAGAYNEQFF,TGTACCAGCAGTCAACTTCTAGCGGGAGCTTACAATGAGCAGTTCTTC
TRBD1,TRBV6-1,TRBJ2-3,few,13,CASTGTDTDTQYF,TGTGCCAGCACCGGGACAGACACAGATACGCAGTATTTT
-,TRBV29-1,TRBJ2-1,few,13,CSVESQVVNEQFF,TGCAGCGTTGAGAGCCAAGTAGTAAATGAGCAGTTCTTC
TRBD2,TRBV12-5,TRBJ2-7,few,15,CASGPPPGGRDEQYF,TGTGCTAGTGGTCCCCCCCCCGGCGGGAGGGACGAGCAGTACTTC
TRBD2,TRBV7-2,TRBJ2-7,few,14,CASSLGGSDNEQYF,TGTGCCAGCAGCTTAGGCGGGAGTGACAACGAGCAGTACTTC
TRBD2,TRBV20-1,TRBJ2-3,-,14,CSTGGGRSTDTQYF,TGCAGTACTGGCGGGGGGAGAAGCACAGATACGCAGTATTTT
TRBD2,TRBV20-1,TRBJ2-4,-,12,CSASGMWNIQYF,TGCAGTGCCAGCGGGATGTGGAACATTCAGTACTTC
-,TRBV9,TRBJ2-7,-,13,CASSGGDTGEQYF,TGTGCCAGCAGCGGAGGGGACACGGGCGAGCAGTACTTC
-,TRBV10-3,TRBJ2-6,-,15,CAISERGTGANVPTF,TGTGCCATCAGTGAGCGGGGCACTGGGGCCAACGTCCCGACTTTC
-,TRBV15,TRBJ1-1,-,15,CATSSKVPQFGEAFF,TGTGCCACCAGCAGTAAGGTCCCCCAGTTTGGTGAAGCTTTCTTT
-,TRBV27,TRBJ2-5,-,14,CASSLRGDGETQYF,TGTGCCAGCAGTTTAAGGGGCGACGGGGAGACCCAGTACTTC
TRBD2,TRBV7-2,TRBJ2-7,-,18,CASSPGLAGVIVSYEQYF,TGTGCCAGCAGCCCCGGACTAGCGGGAGTAATTGTCTCCTACGAGCAGTACTTC
-,TRBV27,TRBJ2-5,-,14,CASSFTGDQETQYF,TGTGCCAGCAGTTTTACGGGAGACCAAGAGACCCAGTACTTC
TRBD2,TRBV7-9,TRBJ2-7,few,14,CASSLGREIDEQYF,TGTGCCAGCAGCTTAGGGCGGGAGATTGACGAGCAGTACTTC
-,TRBV15,TRBJ1-2,few,17,CATSSEASGTPTRGYTF,TGTGCCACCAGCAGTGAGGCTTCAGGGACGCCTACCCGGGGCTACACCTTC
-,TRBV20-1,TRBJ2-3,-,15,CSARGGAGPTDTQYF,TGCAGTGCTAGAGGAGGGGCGGGCCCCACAGATACGCAGTATTTT